Listed below are T cell receptor beta chains from one sample, sequenced in a study of identical twins. MiXCR, applied by TCRdb to the 5' RACE reads, yields one record per CDR3 protein. This table has some 790,000 distinct CDR3 sequences, 15% to 20% appearing once. This sample was also put to use in a study of T cells expressing NK-cell markers.

Sequencing was carried out using PBMCs. These receptors all stem from a woman aged 18-29 years in good health. CDR3s include the opening cysteine and the closing phenylalanine or tryptophan. A D gene is named only where the DNA matches it firmly. Clone size is stated in some rows and not others, as once, few, many or a class when expanded.

>many|TRBV12-3/TRBV12-4|NA|TRBJ2-4
TGTGCCAGCATAGAGGAGAAAGCCAAAAACATTCAGTACTTC
CASIEEKAKNIQYF
>many|TRBV2|NA|TRBJ1-1
TGTGCCAGCAGGAGGGGGACTAACACTGAAGCTTTCTTT
CASRRGTNTEAFF
>few|TRBV10-3|TRBD1|TRBJ2-1
TGTGCCACGGCGGGGGACAGGGGGGATAATGAGCAGTTCTTC
CATAGDRGDNEQFF
>NA|TRBV20-1|TRBD2|TRBJ2-1
TGCAGTGCTAGTATCTCGGGAGGGCTTGGGCAGTTCTTC
CSASISGGLGQFF
>once|TRBV20-1|NA|TRBJ1-1
TGCAGTGCTTACGACCGGGACATAAGTAGAACTTTCTTT
CSAYDRDISRTFF
>NA|TRBV20-1|NA|TRBJ2-7
TGCAGTGCTAGGGGGGCAGGTACCCTCTTGCCCGAGCAGTACTTC
CSARGAGTLLPEQYF
>many|TRBV9|NA|TRBJ2-1
TGTGCCAGCGGCAGCTCCTACAATGAGCAGTTCTTC
CASGSSYNEQFF
>NA|TRBV12-3/TRBV12-4|TRBD2|TRBJ2-7
TGTGCCAGTATTAAAAGCAGTAGCGGGTCCTACGAGCAGTACTTC
CASIKSSSGSYEQYF
>NA|TRBV12-3/TRBV12-4|TRBD1|TRBJ2-5
TGTGCCAGCAGTTTTAAGGGGGCAGGGGAGACCCAGTACTTC
CASSFKGAGETQYF
>few|TRBV5-5|NA|TRBJ2-3
TGTGCCAGCAGCTTGATGGCTGGCTCCGCAGATACGCAGTATTTT
CASSLMAGSADTQYF
>few|TRBV9|NA|TRBJ2-1
TGTGCCAGCAGCGGAGACAAACTCCCCGGCAATGAGCAGTTCTTC
CASSGDKLPGNEQFF
>few|TRBV7-9|NA|TRBJ2-3
TGTGCCAGCAGCGGGGTAGATACGCAGTATTTT
CASSGVDTQYF
>few|TRBV9|TRBD2|TRBJ2-7
TGTGCCAGCAGTCCGGGACTAGCGGGGCTCTACGAGCAGTACTTC
CASSPGLAGLYEQYF
>NA|TRBV11-3|NA|TRBJ2-5
TGTGCCAGCAGCTTAGGACCTTGGACGGCGGGAGAGACCCAGTACTTC
CASSLGPWTAGETQYF
>NA|TRBV6-1|TRBD1|TRBJ2-7
TGTGCCAGCAGTGCCGGGACAGAGAAGTACGAGCAGTACTTC
CASSAGTEKYEQYF
>few|TRBV9|TRBD1|TRBJ2-1
TGTGCCAGCAGTGCCGGGACAGGGATCAATGAGCAGTTCTTC
CASSAGTGINEQFF
>once|TRBV12-3/TRBV12-4|NA|TRBJ2-2
TGTGCCAGCAGTTTTCGGGGCTTTAACACCGGGGAGCTGTTTTTT
CASSFRGFNTGELFF
>few|TRBV29-1|TRBD1|TRBJ2-7
TGCAGCGCTTATATTCAGGGGGCCTACGAGCAGTACTTC
CSAYIQGAYEQYF
>NA|TRBV12-3/TRBV12-4|NA|TRBJ1-1
TGTGCCGGTCACGGGCAGCCGAACACTGAAGCTTTCTTT
CAGHGQPNTEAFF
>NA|TRBV29-1|TRBD2|TRBJ2-3
TGCAGCGTTGTATTTGGGACTAACGGAGATACGCAGTATTTT
CSVVFGTNGDTQYF
>NA|TRBV12-3/TRBV12-4|NA|TRBJ1-2
TGTGCCAGCAGTTTAAAAAAGGGATACTATGGCTACACCTTC
CASSLKKGYYGYTF
>NA|TRBV9|NA|TRBJ2-1
TGTGCCAGCAACCGGGACAATGGGAATGAGCAGTTCTTC
CASNRDNGNEQFF
>few|TRBV19|TRBD2|TRBJ2-3
TGTGCCAGTACCGTCAGCGGGGGTTACACAGATACGCAGTATTTT
CASTVSGGYTDTQYF
>few|TRBV12-3/TRBV12-4|NA|TRBJ2-5
TGTGCCAGCAGTCCGGATACGGCCCAGTACTTC
CASSPDTAQYF
>NA|TRBV7-2|TRBD1|TRBJ2-1
TGTGCCAGCAGCTCAGACAGGGGGAGCAATGAGCAGTTCTTC
CASSSDRGSNEQFF
>NA|TRBV20-1|NA|TRBJ2-7
TGCAGTGCTAGTAACAGAGGCTACGAGCAGTACTTC
CSASNRGYEQYF
>NA|TRBV12-3/TRBV12-4|NA|TRBJ1-5
TGTGCCAGCAGTCGGGACGGGGCCATATCTCAGCCCCAGCATTTT
CASSRDGAISQPQHF
>NA|TRBV9|NA|TRBJ1-1
TGTGCCAGCAGCGTACTGAGTGGCACTGAAGCTTTCTTT
CASSVLSGTEAFF
>few|TRBV12-3/TRBV12-4|NA|TRBJ1-1
TGTGCCAGCACCCTCTATGGGGGAAACACTGAAGCTTTCTTT
CASTLYGGNTEAFF
>NA|TRBV10-3|NA|TRBJ1-2
TGTGCCATCAGACCGGGACCGGCTAACTATGGCTACACCTTC
CAIRPGPANYGYTF
>NA|TRBV27|NA|TRBJ2-7
TGTGCCAGCAGGGGTTTCGGGGGCACGCGGTTCTACGAGCAGTACTTC
CASRGFGGTRFYEQYF
>NA|TRBV12-3/TRBV12-4|NA|TRBJ2-3
NA
CASSFGRGARVYF
>NA|TRBV6-5|NA|TRBJ2-2
TGTGCCAGCAGTTACGGGCCGGGGGACACCGGGGAGCTGTTTTTT
CASSYGPGDTGELFF
>NA|TRBV7-9|NA|TRBJ1-6
TGTGCCAGCAGCCGTACCGGGGAGGGGTCACCCCTCCACTTT
CASSRTGEGSPLHF
>NA|TRBV7-2|NA|TRBJ1-5
TGTGCCAGCAGCACCAGGACGGGGGATCAGCCCCAGCATTTT
CASSTRTGDQPQHF
>few|TRBV3-1|NA|TRBJ2-7
TGTGCCAGCAGCCAAGACGTCAGCCGCTACTCCTACGAGCAGTACTTC
CASSQDVSRYSYEQYF
>NA|TRBV11-1|TRBD1|TRBJ2-1
TGTGCCAGCAGCTTACCCATAAGGTCCGCGACAGGGGGTTACAATGAGCAGTTCTTC
CASSLPIRSATGGYNEQFF
>NA|TRBV20-1|TRBD2|TRBJ2-5
TGCAGTGCAAGTGCGGGAGGCGAGACCCAGTACTTC
CSASAGGETQYF
>few|TRBV5-1|TRBD1|TRBJ2-7
TGCGCCAGCAGCTACACGACAGGGGAAATAAGCGAGCAGTACTTC
CASSYTTGEISEQYF
>NA|TRBV12-3/TRBV12-4|NA|TRBJ2-7
TGTGCCAGCAGTGCCGGTAGTCCCTACGAGCAGTACTTC
CASSAGSPYEQYF
>few|TRBV24-1|NA|TRBJ2-1
TGTGCCACCAGTGATAACCGGGTAGCGCCCTACAATGAGCAGTTCTTC
CATSDNRVAPYNEQFF
>NA|TRBV5-4|TRBD1|TRBJ1-1
TGTGCCAGCAGCTTGGTAGGGACAGCTGAGGCTTTCTTT
CASSLVGTAEAFF